This entry features one T cell receptor (beta chain) sequence. The data belong to a study of patients and donors after allogeneic stem cell transplantation. TCRdb reprocessed the RT-PCR reads via MiXCR and lists one record per CDR3 protein. Among about 57,000 distinct CDR3 sequences listed, about an eighth were seen once. Trimming stripped 4 bases from V and 6 bases from J, with 19 bases between. Germline assignment: CDR1 SEHNR and CDR2 FQNEAQ (reference sequence). The length of the CDR3 is 16 residues. The chain employs TRBV7-9 and TRBJ2-1; TRBD2 is a possible D gene (6 bases). The sequenced sample was blood, either unsorted or a sorted T cell fraction (not recorded which). This receptor was taken from a human donor who was either an allogeneic HSCT recipient or a stem cell or donor lymphocyte infusion donor (not recorded which). It is not recorded whose cells these are; they may come from a transplant donor. The CDR3 coding sequence is TGTGCCAGCAGCTCAACGCGCGGGGAATGGGGCAATGAGCAGTTCTTC. It codes for CASSSTRGEWGNEQFF.